This entry is about one T cell receptor (beta chain). The data originate from a study of blood T cell repertoires in COVID-19. Assay: immunoSEQ multiplex PCR; the TCRdb copy retains only in-frame clones and omits some. The sample lists about 170,000 clones, approximately 95% occurring once. The CDR3 totals 13 residues. CDR1 and CDR2 from the germline V gene are LGHNT and FRNRAP. V was cut by 8 bases and J by 4 bases, with 14 bases left in between. The chain carries TRBV12-5 and TRBJ1-1; D possibly corresponds to TRBD1 (5 bases). Input material: peripheral blood. This TCR was recovered from a woman aged 50 to 65 with acute or convalescent COVID-19. This CDR3 reads CASRSRVSTEAFF. DNA for the CDR3: TGTGCTAGTCGTTCCAGGGTATCCACTGAAGCTTTCTTT.